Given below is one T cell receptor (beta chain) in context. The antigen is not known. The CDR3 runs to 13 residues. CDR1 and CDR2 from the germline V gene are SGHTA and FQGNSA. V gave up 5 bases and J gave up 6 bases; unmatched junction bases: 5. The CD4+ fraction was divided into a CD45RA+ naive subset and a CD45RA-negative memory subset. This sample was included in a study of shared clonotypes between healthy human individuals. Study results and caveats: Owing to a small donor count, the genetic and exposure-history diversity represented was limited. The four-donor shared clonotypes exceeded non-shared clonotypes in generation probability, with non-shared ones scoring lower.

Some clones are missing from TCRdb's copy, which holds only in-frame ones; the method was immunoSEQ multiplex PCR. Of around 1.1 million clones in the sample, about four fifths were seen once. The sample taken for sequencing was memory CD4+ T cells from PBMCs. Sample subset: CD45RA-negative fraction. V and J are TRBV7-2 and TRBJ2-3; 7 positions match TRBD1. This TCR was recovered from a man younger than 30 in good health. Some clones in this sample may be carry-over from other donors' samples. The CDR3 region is CASSADREDTQYF. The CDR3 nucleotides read TGTGCCAGCAGCGCAGACAGGGAGGATACGCAGTATTTT.